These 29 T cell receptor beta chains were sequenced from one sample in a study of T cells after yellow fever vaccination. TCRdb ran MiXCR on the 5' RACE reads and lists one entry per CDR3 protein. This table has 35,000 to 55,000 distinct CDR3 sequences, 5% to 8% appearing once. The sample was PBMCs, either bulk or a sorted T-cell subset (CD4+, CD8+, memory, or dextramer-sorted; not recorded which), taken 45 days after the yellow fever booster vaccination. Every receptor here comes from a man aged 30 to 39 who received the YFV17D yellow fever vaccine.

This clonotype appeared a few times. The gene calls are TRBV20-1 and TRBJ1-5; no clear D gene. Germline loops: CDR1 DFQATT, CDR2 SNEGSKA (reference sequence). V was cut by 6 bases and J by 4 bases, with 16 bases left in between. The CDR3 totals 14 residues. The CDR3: CSALRGGPNQPQHF. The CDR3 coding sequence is TGCAGTGCACTGCGGGGAGGACCTAATCAGCCCCAGCATTTT.

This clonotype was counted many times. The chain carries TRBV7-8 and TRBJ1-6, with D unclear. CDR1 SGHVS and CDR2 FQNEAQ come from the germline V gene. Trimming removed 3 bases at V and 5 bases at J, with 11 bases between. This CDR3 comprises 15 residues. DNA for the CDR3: TGTGCCAGCAGCTTCACCTGGACCAATAATTCACCCCTCCACTTT. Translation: CASSFTWTNNSPLHF.

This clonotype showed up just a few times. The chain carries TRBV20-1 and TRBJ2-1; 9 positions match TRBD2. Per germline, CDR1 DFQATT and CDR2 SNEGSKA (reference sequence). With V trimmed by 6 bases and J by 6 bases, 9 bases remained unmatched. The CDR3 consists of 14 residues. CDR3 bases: TGCAGTGCGATTTCGGTAGCGGGAGCCAATGAGCAGTTCTTC. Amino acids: CSAISVAGANEQFF.

CDR3 in amino acids: CASSLTGGRGEAFF. The CDR3 coding sequence is TGCGCCAGCAGCTTAACAGGGGGCCGGGGTGAAGCTTTCTTT. The genes are TRBV5-1 and TRBJ1-1, with 9 positions matching TRBD1. CDR3 length: 14 residues. Per germline, CDR1 SGHRS and CDR2 YFSETQ. Unmatched junction bases numbered 6, after V lost 2 bases and J lost 7 bases.

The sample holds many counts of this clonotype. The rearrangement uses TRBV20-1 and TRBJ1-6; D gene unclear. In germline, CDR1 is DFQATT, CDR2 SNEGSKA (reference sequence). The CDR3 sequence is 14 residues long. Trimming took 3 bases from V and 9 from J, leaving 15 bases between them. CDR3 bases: TGCAGTGCTAGCTCGAACCCGAGTGGTTCACCCCTCCACTTT. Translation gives CSASSNPSGSPLHF.

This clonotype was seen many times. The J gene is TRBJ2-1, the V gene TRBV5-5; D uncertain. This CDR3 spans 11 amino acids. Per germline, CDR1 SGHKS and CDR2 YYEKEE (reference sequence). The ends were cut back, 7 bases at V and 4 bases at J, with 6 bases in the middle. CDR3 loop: CASFRYNEQFF. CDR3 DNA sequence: TGTGCCAGCTTTAGGTACAATGAGCAGTTCTTC.

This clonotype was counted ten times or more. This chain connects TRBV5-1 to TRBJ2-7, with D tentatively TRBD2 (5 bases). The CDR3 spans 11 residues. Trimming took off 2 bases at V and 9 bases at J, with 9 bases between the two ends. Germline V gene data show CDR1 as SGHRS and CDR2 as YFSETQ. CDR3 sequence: CASSLEGRQYF. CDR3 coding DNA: TGCGCCAGCAGCTTAGAGGGTCGGCAGTACTTC. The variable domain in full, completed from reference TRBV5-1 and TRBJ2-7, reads KAGVTQTPRYLIKTRGQQVTLSCSPISGHRSVSWYQQTPGQGLQFLFEYFSETQRNKGNFPGRFSGRQFSNSRSEMNVSTLELGDSALYLCASSLEGRQYFGPGTRLTVT.

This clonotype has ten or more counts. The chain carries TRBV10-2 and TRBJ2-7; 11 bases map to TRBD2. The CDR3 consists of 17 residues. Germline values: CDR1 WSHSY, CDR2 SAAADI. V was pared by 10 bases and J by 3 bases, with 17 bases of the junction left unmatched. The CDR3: CATNSGTSGAHFYEQYF. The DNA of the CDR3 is TGCGCCACCAATTCCGGGACTAGCGGAGCCCATTTCTACGAGCAGTACTTC.

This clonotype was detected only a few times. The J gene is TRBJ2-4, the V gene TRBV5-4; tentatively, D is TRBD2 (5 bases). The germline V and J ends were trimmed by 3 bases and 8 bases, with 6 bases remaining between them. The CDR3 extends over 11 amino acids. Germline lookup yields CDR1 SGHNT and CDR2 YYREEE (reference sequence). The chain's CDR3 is CASSYGDIQYF. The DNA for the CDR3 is TGTGCCAGCAGCTACGGGGACATTCAGTACTTC.

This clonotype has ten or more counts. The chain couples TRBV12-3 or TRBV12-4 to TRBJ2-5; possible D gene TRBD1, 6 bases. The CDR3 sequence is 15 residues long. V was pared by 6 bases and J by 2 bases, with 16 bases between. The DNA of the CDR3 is TGTGCCAGCAGCACGGACAGAAAGTTTCAAGAGACCCAGTACTTC. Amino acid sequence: CASSTDRKFQETQYF.

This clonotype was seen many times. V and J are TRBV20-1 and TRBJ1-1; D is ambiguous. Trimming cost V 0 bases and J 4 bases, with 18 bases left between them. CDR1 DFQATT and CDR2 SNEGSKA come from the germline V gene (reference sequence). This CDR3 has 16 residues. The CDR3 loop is CSARDERTTAGTEAFF. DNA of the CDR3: TGCAGTGCTAGAGACGAGCGGACGACGGCCGGCACTGAAGCTTTCTTT.

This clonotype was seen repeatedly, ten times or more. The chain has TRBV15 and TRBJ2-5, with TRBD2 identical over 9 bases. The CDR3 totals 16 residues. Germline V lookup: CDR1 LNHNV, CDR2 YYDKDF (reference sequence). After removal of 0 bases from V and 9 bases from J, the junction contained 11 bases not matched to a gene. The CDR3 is CATSRDIAGGYEAQYF. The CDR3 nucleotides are TGTGCCACCAGCAGAGATATTGCGGGAGGGTACGAGGCCCAGTACTTC. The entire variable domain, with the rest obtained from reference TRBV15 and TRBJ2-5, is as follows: DAMVIQNPRYQVTQFGKPVTLSCSQTLNHNVMYWYQQKSSQAPKLLFHYYDKDFNNEADTPDNFQSRRPNTSFCFLDIRSPGLGDTAMYLCATSRDIAGGYEAQYFGPGTRLLVL.

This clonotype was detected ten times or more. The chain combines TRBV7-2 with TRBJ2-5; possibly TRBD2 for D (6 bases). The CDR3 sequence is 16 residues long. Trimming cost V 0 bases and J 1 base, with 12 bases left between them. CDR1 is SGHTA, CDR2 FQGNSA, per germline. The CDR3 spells CASSLAIGSGQETQYF. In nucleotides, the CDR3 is TGTGCCAGCAGCTTAGCTATAGGTAGCGGCCAAGAGACCCAGTACTTC.

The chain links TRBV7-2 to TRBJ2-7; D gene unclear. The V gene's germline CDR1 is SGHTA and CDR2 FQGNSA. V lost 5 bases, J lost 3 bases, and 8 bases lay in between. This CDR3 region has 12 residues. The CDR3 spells CASSLTYYEQYF. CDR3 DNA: TGTGCCAGCAGCCTAACTTACTACGAGCAGTACTTC. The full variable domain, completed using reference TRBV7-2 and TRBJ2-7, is GAGVSQSPSNKVTEKGKDVELRCDPISGHTALYWYRQSLGQGLEFLIYFQGNSAPDKSGLPSDRFSAERTGGSVSTLTIQRTQQEDSAVYLCASSLTYYEQYFGPGTRLTVT.

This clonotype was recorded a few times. In DNA form, the CDR3 reads TGTGCCACCAGCAGTTCCGGGACAGCGTTAAATGAGCAGTTCTTC. Amino acids: CATSSSGTALNEQFF. V is TRBV15 and J is TRBJ2-1; TRBD1 aligns across 7 bases. There are 15 residues in the CDR3. The germline CDR1 and CDR2 sequences are LNHNV and YYDKDF (reference sequence). V shed 3 bases, J shed 7 bases, and the junction held 9 bases outside the gene matches.

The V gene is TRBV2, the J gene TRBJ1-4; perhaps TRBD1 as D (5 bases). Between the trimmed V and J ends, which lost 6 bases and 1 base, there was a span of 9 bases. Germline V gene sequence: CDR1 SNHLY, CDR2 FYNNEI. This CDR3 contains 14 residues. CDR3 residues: CASRWTQTNEKLFF. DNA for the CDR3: TGTGCCAGCAGATGGACACAAACTAATGAAAAACTGTTTTTT.

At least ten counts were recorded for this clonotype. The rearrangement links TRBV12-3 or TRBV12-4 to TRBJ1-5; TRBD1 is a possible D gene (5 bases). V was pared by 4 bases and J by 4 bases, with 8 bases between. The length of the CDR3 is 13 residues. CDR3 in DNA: TGTGCCAGCAGTTATGACAGAAATCAGCCCCAGCATTTT. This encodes CASSYDRNQPQHF.

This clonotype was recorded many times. The CDR3 DNA reads as TGTGCCAGCAGTTCATTCGACCAGTTGGACGGGACCCAGTACTTC. The encoded protein is CASSSFDQLDGTQYF. The chain employs TRBV28 and TRBJ2-5; unclear D gene. The CDR3 loop spans 15 amino acids. Germline CDR1 MDHEN, CDR2 SYDVKM. The ends were cut back, 4 bases at V and 7 bases at J, with 19 bases in the middle.

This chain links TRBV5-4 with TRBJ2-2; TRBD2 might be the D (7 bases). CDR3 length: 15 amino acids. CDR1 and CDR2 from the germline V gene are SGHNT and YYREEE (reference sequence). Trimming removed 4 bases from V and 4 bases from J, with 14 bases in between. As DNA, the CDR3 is TGTGCCAGCAGCGCGGGGGCACTCCGCACCGGGGAGCTGTTTTTT. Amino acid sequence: CASSAGALRTGELFF.

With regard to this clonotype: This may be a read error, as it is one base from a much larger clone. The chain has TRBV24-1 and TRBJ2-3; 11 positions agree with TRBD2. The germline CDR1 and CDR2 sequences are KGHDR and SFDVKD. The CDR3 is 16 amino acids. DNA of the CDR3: TGTGTCACCCCGGGGGGCCCCCTAGCGGGGGGCAATACGCAGTATTTT. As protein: CVTPGGPLAGGNTQYF.

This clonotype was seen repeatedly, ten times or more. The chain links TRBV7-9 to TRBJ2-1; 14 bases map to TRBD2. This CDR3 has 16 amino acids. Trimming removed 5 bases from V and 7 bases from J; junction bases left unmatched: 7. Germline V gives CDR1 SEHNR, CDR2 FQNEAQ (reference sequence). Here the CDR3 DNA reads TGTGCCAGCAGCGCAATTTGGACTAGCGGGAGGAATGAGCAGTTCTTC. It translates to CASSAIWTSGRNEQFF.

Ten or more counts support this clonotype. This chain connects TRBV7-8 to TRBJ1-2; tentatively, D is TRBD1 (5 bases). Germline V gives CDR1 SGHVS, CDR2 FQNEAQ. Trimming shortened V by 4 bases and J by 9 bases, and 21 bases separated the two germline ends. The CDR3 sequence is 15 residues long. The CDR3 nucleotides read TGTGCCAGCAGCTCCCATACAGGAGACGGTGGACGCTACACCTTC. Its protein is CASSSHTGDGGRYTF.

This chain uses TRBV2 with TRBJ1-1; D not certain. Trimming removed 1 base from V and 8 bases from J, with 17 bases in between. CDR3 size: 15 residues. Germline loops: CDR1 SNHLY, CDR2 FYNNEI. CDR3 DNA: TGTGCCAGCAGTGAAGGGCTTGTACGGGCGGCCGAAGCTTTCTTT. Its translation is CASSEGLVRAAEAFF.

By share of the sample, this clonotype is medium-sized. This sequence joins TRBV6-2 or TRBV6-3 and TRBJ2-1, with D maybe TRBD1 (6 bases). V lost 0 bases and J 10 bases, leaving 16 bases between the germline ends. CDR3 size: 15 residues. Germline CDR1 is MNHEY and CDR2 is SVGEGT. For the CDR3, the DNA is TGTGCCAGCAGTTACTCGAAGGGGTCCGGGACAGAGCAGTTCTTC. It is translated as CASSYSKGSGTEQFF.

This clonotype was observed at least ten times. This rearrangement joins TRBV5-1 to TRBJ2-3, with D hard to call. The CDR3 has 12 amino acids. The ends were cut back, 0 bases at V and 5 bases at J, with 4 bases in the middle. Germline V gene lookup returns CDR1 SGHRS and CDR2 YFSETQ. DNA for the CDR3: TGCGCCAGCAGCTTGGCGGGAGATACGCAGTATTTT. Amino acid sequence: CASSLAGDTQYF.

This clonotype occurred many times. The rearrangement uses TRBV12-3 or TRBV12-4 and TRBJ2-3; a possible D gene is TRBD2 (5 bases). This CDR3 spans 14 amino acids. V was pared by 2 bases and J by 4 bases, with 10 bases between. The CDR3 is CASSLSGNPDTQYF. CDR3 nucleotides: TGTGCCAGCAGTTTATCGGGGAACCCAGATACGCAGTATTTT.

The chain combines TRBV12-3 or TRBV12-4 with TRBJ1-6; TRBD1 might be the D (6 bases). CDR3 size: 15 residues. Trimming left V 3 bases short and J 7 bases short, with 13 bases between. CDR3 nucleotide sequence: TGTGCCAGCAGTTTCGGGACAATCCCGAATTCACCCCTCCACTTT. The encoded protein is CASSFGTIPNSPLHF.

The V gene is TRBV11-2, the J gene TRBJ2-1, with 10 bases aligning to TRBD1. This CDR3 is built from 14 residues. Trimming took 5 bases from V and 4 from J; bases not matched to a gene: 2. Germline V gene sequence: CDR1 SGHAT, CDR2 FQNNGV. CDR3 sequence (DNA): TGTGCCAGCAGCCCGGGACAGGGGTACAATGAGCAGTTCTTC. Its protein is CASSPGQGYNEQFF.

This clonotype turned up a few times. Here the CDR3 reads CSDDSGRGYTF. CDR3 sequence (DNA): TGCAGCGACGACTCGGGACGGGGCTACACCTTC. The chain recombines TRBV29-1 with TRBJ1-2, with D possibly TRBD1 on 5 matching bases. V shed 7 bases and J shed 8 bases, with 14 bases lying between them. Germline values: CDR1 SQVTM, CDR2 ANQGSEA. CDR3 size: 11 residues.